One and the same sample provided the 7 T cell receptor beta chains below, sequenced in a study of response to subunit inactivated influenza vaccine. MiXCR was run by TCRdb on the RT-PCR reads, yielding one entry per CDR3 protein. This sample has 650,000 or so distinct CDR3 sequences, with approximately 15% found just once. This sample comprised PBMCs from blood, obtained 14 to 15 days before vaccination. The receptors here all came from a man aged 50 or older who received an inactivated influenza vaccine.

This clonotype appeared many times. The chain is built from TRBV12-3 or TRBV12-4 and TRBJ1-5; possible D gene TRBD1, 5 bases. The CDR3 runs 16 residues. V lost 3 bases to trimming and J lost 4 bases, with 16 bases between them. As DNA, the CDR3 is TGTGCCAGCAGTTTTTTCTTAACAGGAGTAAATCAGCCCCAGCATTTT. Protein: CASSFFLTGVNQPQHF.

This clonotype was detected a few times. The J gene is TRBJ2-5, the V gene TRBV20-1, with D hard to call. Trimming took off 1 base at V and 2 bases at J, with 11 bases between the two ends. This CDR3 contains 14 residues. Per the germline V gene, CDR1 is DFQATT and CDR2 is SNEGSKA (reference sequence). The CDR3 reads CSARVPSGQETQYF. The CDR3 nucleotides are TGCAGTGCTAGAGTTCCAAGTGGGCAAGAGACCCAGTACTTC.

The genes are TRBV3-1 and TRBJ2-5; D may be TRBD1 (5 bases). With 4 bases removed from V and 0 bases from J, the gap between germline ends came to 9 bases. CDR3 length: 14 amino acids. Germline CDR1 reads LGHDT; CDR2 reads YNNKEL (reference sequence). In DNA form, the CDR3 reads TGTGCCAGCAGCCCGACAGTAAACCAAGAGACCCAGTACTTC. Protein: CASSPTVNQETQYF.

This clonotype was picked up many times. J is TRBJ2-2 and V is TRBV5-1; D possibly uses TRBD1 or TRBD2 (5 bases each). The CDR3 spans 14 residues. Trimming shortened V by 4 bases and J by 4 bases, and 11 bases separated the two germline ends. Per germline, CDR1 SGHRS and CDR2 YFSETQ. The CDR3 protein is CASSVRDVTGELFF. CDR3 coding DNA: TGCGCCAGCAGCGTCCGGGACGTCACCGGGGAGCTGTTTTTT.

In its sample, this clonotype was seen a few times. The V call is TRBV6-5, the J call TRBJ1-4; tentatively, D is TRBD1 (5 bases). Germline CDR1 MNHEY, CDR2 SVGAGI. With 2 bases removed from V and 6 bases from J, the gap between germline ends came to 13 bases. The CDR3 has 15 amino acids. CDR3 amino acids: CASSYPGGTDEKLFF. For the CDR3, the DNA is TGTGCCAGCAGTTACCCAGGTGGGACCGATGAAAAACTGTTTTTT.

This clonotype was detected only a few times. The J gene is TRBJ2-3, the V gene TRBV6-2 or TRBV6-3; 11 bases line up with TRBD2. CDR1 is MNHEY, CDR2 SVGEGT, per germline. The CDR3 consists of 19 residues. With V trimmed by 5 bases and J by 8 bases, 21 bases remained unmatched. CDR3 in DNA: TGTGCCAGCAGTCGCGGGGAGCTAGCGGGGGGCCAACAGCAGGCTACGCAGTATTTT. Encoded protein: CASSRGELAGGQQQATQYF.

This clonotype was counted many times. The chain uses TRBV20-1 and TRBJ2-1, with 7 nucleotides matching TRBD1. V lost 0 bases, J lost 0 bases, and 8 bases stayed unmatched. Per the germline V gene, CDR1 is DFQATT and CDR2 is SNEGSKA (reference sequence). CDR3 size: 17 residues. The CDR3 region is CSARDTTGEVSYNEQFF. The CDR3 nucleotides are TGCAGTGCTAGAGATACCACAGGGGAAGTCTCCTACAATGAGCAGTTCTTC.